One and the same sample provided the 32 T cell receptor beta chains below, sequenced in a study of blood T cell repertoires in COVID-19. Sequencing was performed with immunoSEQ multiplex PCR; in TCRdb, only in-frame clones are kept and a portion is missing. The data hold under 150,000 clones, with around nine tenths observed a single time. The sequenced sample consisted of peripheral blood. These TCRs come from a woman in her seventies who had recovered from COVID-19.

The chain combines TRBV7-2 with TRBJ2-4; tentatively, D is TRBD1 (7 bases). The CDR3 length is 14 residues. V was cut by 1 base and J by 9 bases, with 13 bases left in between. Looked up from germline, CDR1 is SGHTA and CDR2 is FQGNSA. As DNA, the CDR3 is TGTGCCAGCAGCTTAGGGGGCAGGGGGGCCATTCAGTACTTC. It specifies CASSLGGRGAIQYF.

The V and J genes are TRBV19 and TRBJ2-7; weak D call: TRBD1 (6 bases). Germline V gives CDR1 LNHDA, CDR2 SQIVND (reference sequence). The ends were cut back, 3 bases at V and 2 bases at J, with 14 bases in the middle. The CDR3 is 15 residues long. The CDR3 loop reads CASSIRTANPYEQYF. CDR3 nucleotide sequence: TGTGCCAGTAGTATCCGGACAGCCAACCCCTACGAGCAGTACTTC.

The genes are TRBV10-3 and TRBJ2-3, with 9 bases aligning to TRBD2. V was clipped by 10 bases and J by 0 bases; unmatched bases: 8. CDR1 and CDR2 (germline): ENHRY, SYGVKD. This CDR3 region has 15 residues. DNA for the CDR3: TGTGCCACTGCGGGAGGGCCGTATAGCACAGATACGCAGTATTTT. Encoded protein: CATAGGPYSTDTQYF.

This chain joins TRBV18 and TRBJ2-7, with D possibly matching TRBD1 (6 bases). Germline values: CDR1 KGHSH, CDR2 LQKENI. The CDR3 runs to 13 residues. The V end was cut by 6 bases, the J end by 5 bases, with 14 bases between. CDR3: CASSGNYRDEQYF. Here the CDR3 DNA reads TGTGCCAGCTCGGGAAACTACAGGGACGAGCAGTACTTC.

The chain has TRBV24-1 and TRBJ2-7; a possible D gene is TRBD2 (6 bases). The CDR3 extends over 15 amino acids. The germline CDR1 and CDR2 sequences are KGHDR and SFDVKD. V lost 3 bases and J 0 bases, leaving 11 bases between the germline ends. CDR3 in amino acids: CATSDGGKGSYEQYF. For the CDR3, the DNA is TGTGCCACCAGTGATGGCGGGAAGGGCTCCTACGAGCAGTACTTC.

The V and J genes are TRBV5-4 and TRBJ1-1; D gene unclear. V was pared by 2 bases and J by 2 bases, with 10 bases between. The CDR3 runs 14 residues. Germline V gene sequence: CDR1 SGHNT, CDR2 YYREEE (reference sequence). CDR3 residues: CASSLRQANTEAFF. For the CDR3, the DNA is TGTGCCAGCAGCTTAAGGCAGGCCAACACTGAAGCTTTCTTT. The complete variable domain, with remaining parts taken from reference TRBV5-4 and TRBJ1-1, reads ETGVTQSPTHLIKTRGQQVTLRCSSQSGHNTVSWYQQALGQGPQFIFQYYREEENGRGNFPPRFSGLQFPNYSSELNVNALELDDSALYLCASSLRQANTEAFFGQGTRLTVV.

The V call is TRBV28, the J call TRBJ2-1; the match to TRBD1 covers 7 bases. The CDR3 totals 15 residues. Losses at the gene ends were 11 bases for V and 6 bases for J; bases not matched to a gene: 16. Germline V gene sequence: CDR1 MDHEN, CDR2 SYDVKM. Here the CDR3 DNA reads TGTGCCGTGAATCCACTGCCCCGACAGGGCAATGAGCAGTTCTTC. Amino acids: CAVNPLPRQGNEQFF.

This sequence joins TRBV25-1 and TRBJ2-5; D unclear. CDR1 is MGHDK and CDR2 is SYGVNS in the germline V gene. The CDR3 has 11 residues. CDR3 amino acids: CAVAIGETQYF. The CDR3, as DNA: TGTGCGGTGGCTATCGGGGAGACCCAGTACTTC.

The gene calls are TRBV15 and TRBJ1-1, with unresolved D. The CDR3 consists of 15 residues. The V end lost 5 bases, the J end lost 6 bases, and 19 bases lay between the germline ends. The germline V gene has CDR1 LNHNV and CDR2 YYDKDF (reference sequence). CDR3 region: CATSVGWQEFSEAFF. CDR3 DNA: TGTGCCACCAGCGTCGGCTGGCAGGAATTTTCTGAAGCTTTCTTT.

This clone was seen more than once but under ten times. The rearrangement uses TRBV2 and TRBJ2-7; 9 nucleotides line up with TRBD1. Germline-derived CDR1 and CDR2 are SNHLY and FYNNEI. J was trimmed by 5 bases and V by 7 bases; bases with no gene match: 6. The length of the CDR3 is 13 residues. The CDR3 loop reads CASNRDREDEQYF. In DNA, the CDR3 is TGTGCCAGCAATCGGGACAGGGAAGACGAGCAGTACTTC.

The rearrangement uses TRBV6-5 and TRBJ1-2, with TRBD1 identical over 11 bases. Germline CDR1 is MNHEY and CDR2 is SVGAGI. This CDR3 is 12 amino acids long. With 7 bases clipped from V and 8 bases from J, the junction kept 3 bases outside the gene matches. The CDR3 spells CASIGDRGGYTF. For the CDR3, the DNA is TGTGCCAGCATAGGGGACAGGGGGGGCTACACCTTC.

The chain uses TRBV27 and TRBJ2-3; no reliable D call. The CDR3 is 15 amino acids. The V gene lost 6 bases and the J gene lost 0 bases, with 13 bases spanning the gap. Germline V gene data show CDR1 as MNHEY and CDR2 as SMNVEV (reference sequence). CDR3: CASSQYLTSTDTQYF. The CDR3 nucleotides read TGTGCCAGCAGCCAATACCTAACCAGCACAGATACGCAGTATTTT.

This chain links TRBV12-3 or TRBV12-4 with TRBJ1-1, with D tentatively TRBD1 (6 bases). V dropped 6 bases and J dropped 4 bases, with 12 bases sitting between them. The CDR3 length is 13 residues. CDR3 loop: CASRYRVSTEAFF. CDR3 nucleotide sequence: TGTGCCAGCAGATACAGGGTGAGCACTGAAGCTTTCTTT.

The gene calls are TRBV3-1 (or the pseudogene TRBV3-2) and TRBJ1-5, with 8 bases aligning to TRBD1. Germline assignment: CDR1 LGHDT and CDR2 YNNKEL (reference sequence). The CDR3 runs 13 residues. V lost 4 bases to trimming and J lost 7 bases; unmatched junction nucleotides: 3. CDR3 residues: CASSPDRDQPQHF. The CDR3, as DNA: TGTGCCAGCAGCCCGGACAGGGACCAGCCCCAGCATTTT.

As concerns this clone: The junction shows a germline mismatch at one end, possibly a read error. This sequence joins TRBV6-5 and TRBJ2-2; D possibly uses TRBD1 or TRBD2 (6 bases each). The germline V gene has CDR1 MNHEY and CDR2 SVGAGI. CDR3 length equals 15 residues. CDR3: CASSDSGAHTGELFF. CDR3 DNA: TGTGCCAGCAGTGACTCGGGGGCCCACACCGGGGAGCTGTTTTTT.

V usage is TRBV18 and J usage is TRBJ2-5; no clear D gene. V lost 0 bases, J lost 5 bases, and 7 bases lay in between. The CDR3 extends over 13 amino acids. Germline-derived CDR1 and CDR2 are KGHSH and LQKENI. CDR3 nucleotide sequence: TGTGCCAGCTCACCACCTAGCTCGGAGACCCAGTACTTC. Its protein is CASSPPSSETQYF. Full variable domain (outside the CDR3, taken from reference TRBV18 and TRBJ2-5): NAGVMQNPRHLVRRRGQEARLRCSPMKGHSHVYWYRQLPEEGLKFMVYLQKENIIDESGMPKERFSAEFPKEGPSILRIQQVVRGDSAAYFCASSPPSSETQYFGPGTRLLVL.

V and J are TRBV3-1 (or the pseudogene TRBV3-2) and TRBJ1-1; no clear D. Germline V CDR1 and CDR2: LGHDT, YNNKEL (reference sequence). The CDR3 runs 12 residues. Between the trimmed V and J ends, which lost 1 base and 11 bases, there was a span of 11 bases. CDR3 in amino acids: CASSQVATRAFF. The DNA of the CDR3 is TGTGCCAGCAGCCAAGTAGCTACGCGGGCTTTCTTT.

The rearrangement uses TRBV3-1 (or the pseudogene TRBV3-2) and TRBJ2-7; no clear D gene. The CDR3 is 13 amino acids. V shed 1 base and J shed 2 bases, with 6 bases lying between them. Germline V gives CDR1 LGHDT, CDR2 YNNKEL (reference sequence). CDR3 DNA: TGTGCCAGCAGCCAAGTGAGCACCTACGAGCAGTACTTC. Translated, it gives CASSQVSTYEQYF.

The chain recombines TRBV28 with TRBJ1-1, with TRBD1 as a possible D gene (5 bases). This CDR3 contains 11 residues. Per germline, CDR1 MDHEN and CDR2 SYDVKM. Between the trimmed V and J ends, which lost 7 bases and 11 bases, there was a span of 14 bases. This chain's CDR3 is CASTNPRQAFF. The CDR3 DNA is TGTGCCAGCACCAACCCTAGACAGGCTTTCTTT.

CDR3 DNA: TGTGCCAGCAGCACACCGGGACTAGCTAGAGAGCTGTTTTTT. Protein sequence: CASSTPGLARELFF. The chain has TRBV7-2 and TRBJ2-2; 9 nucleotides agree with TRBD2. The length of the CDR3 is 14 residues. Germline trimming cut 5 bases from V and 11 bases from J; bases unmatched to any gene: 9. Germline CDR1 reads SGHTA; CDR2 reads FQGNSA.

V gene TRBV24-1 combines with J gene TRBJ1-2; 9 nucleotides match TRBD1. Germline lookup yields CDR1 KGHDR and CDR2 SFDVKD. This CDR3 comprises 19 residues. The J segment lost 8 bases and the V segment lost 5 bases, leaving 23 bases of the junction unmatched. CDR3 DNA sequence: TGTGCCACCAGTGCCCAGAACAGGGGGCGCTTCGGATTTATTAGGGGCTACACCTTC. Translation: CATSAQNRGRFGFIRGYTF.

The chain is built from TRBV7-3 and TRBJ2-3; D perhaps matches TRBD1 (5 bases). Germline V gene data show CDR1 as SGHTA and CDR2 as FQGTGA. The CDR3 is 13 residues long. Trimming removed 6 bases at V and 6 bases at J, with 13 bases between. DNA for the CDR3: TGTGCCAGCAGTCTAGGGGTGTCCGATACGCAGTATTTT. It codes for CASSLGVSDTQYF.

This chain joins TRBV15 and TRBJ2-1, with D unclear. CDR3 size: 15 residues. V was clipped by 0 bases and J by 0 bases, with 6 bases between them. Germline V lookup: CDR1 LNHNV, CDR2 YYDKDF (reference sequence). Here the CDR3 DNA reads TGTGCCACCAGCAGAGATAGAGGCTCCTACAATGAGCAGTTCTTC. This gives the protein CATSRDRGSYNEQFF.

The V gene is TRBV7-3, the J gene TRBJ2-7; maybe TRBD2 (5 bases). This CDR3 has 13 residues. Germline values: CDR1 SGHTA, CDR2 FQGTGA. V was clipped by 0 bases and J by 3 bases, with 6 bases between them. CDR3: CASSLTAGYEQYF. The CDR3 DNA sequence: TGTGCCAGCAGCTTAACGGCGGGCTACGAGCAGTACTTC. Full variable domain (rest looked up from reference TRBV7-3 and TRBJ2-7): GAGVSQTPSNKVTEKGKYVELRCDPISGHTALYWYRQSLGQGPEFLIYFQGTGAADDSGLPNDRFFAVRPEGSVSTLKIQRTERGDSAVYLCASSLTAGYEQYFGPGTRLTVT.

This clone has only one observation. The CDR3 here is CASSVYEGNIQYF. Here the CDR3 DNA reads TGTGCCAGCAGTGTGTATGAGGGAAACATTCAGTACTTC. The chain is built from TRBV2 and TRBJ2-4, with D possibly TRBD2 on 5 matching bases. The germline CDR1 and CDR2 sequences are SNHLY and FYNNEI. Trimming shortened V by 4 bases and J by 6 bases, and 10 bases separated the two germline ends. The CDR3 contains 13 residues.

The J gene is TRBJ2-5, the V gene TRBV4-3; TRBD2 matches 9 bases. After removal of 1 base from V and 1 base from J, the junction contained 10 bases not matched to a gene. Germline assignment: CDR1 LGHNA and CDR2 YSLEER. This CDR3 has 18 amino acids. The CDR3 region has the DNA TGCGCCAGCAGCCAAGGACGGGTGCCGGGACTAGCCCAAGAGACCCAGTACTTC. Translation: CASSQGRVPGLAQETQYF.

The chain is built from TRBV28 and TRBJ2-7; D is possibly TRBD2 (6 bases). Germline lookup yields CDR1 MDHEN and CDR2 SYDVKM. CDR3 length equals 15 residues. V was clipped by 4 bases and J by 6 bases, with 19 bases between them. The CDR3 DNA reads as TGTGCCAGCAGTTCTACGCCGGGACTCGCGGGCGAGCAGTACTTC. It encodes CASSSTPGLAGEQYF.

In its sample, this clone was seen a few times. V is TRBV28 and J is TRBJ1-6; D not resolved. Germline assignment: CDR1 MDHEN and CDR2 SYDVKM. V lost 4 bases and J lost 8, with 9 bases in between. CDR3 length: 13 amino acids. This CDR3 reads CASSSRGYSPLHF. CDR3 DNA: TGTGCCAGCAGTTCCAGAGGGTATTCACCCCTCCACTTT.

The V gene is TRBV18, the J gene TRBJ2-2, with D unclear. V was pared by 2 bases and J by 3 bases, with 4 bases between. Germline assignment: CDR1 KGHSH and CDR2 LQKENI. The CDR3 spans 13 residues. The CDR3 nucleotides are TGTGCCAGCTCACCAGAGTACACCGGGGAGCTGTTTTTT. The encoded protein is CASSPEYTGELFF.

In regard to this clone: The sample holds other DNA sequences that translate to the same CDR3. V usage is TRBV6-5 and J usage is TRBJ2-7; 8 bases map to TRBD1. The junction had 8 bases not matched to a gene; V was cut back by 4 bases and J by 6 bases. CDR3 length: 14 amino acids. Germline lookup yields CDR1 MNHEY and CDR2 SVGAGI. The CDR3 reads CASSLLGTGGEQYF. Written as DNA, the CDR3 is TGTGCCAGCAGTTTACTCGGAACAGGGGGCGAGCAGTACTTC.

Only one count was recorded for this clone. The chain has TRBV9 and TRBJ2-3; TRBD1 is a possible D gene (6 bases). The CDR3 runs 13 residues. Germline CDR1 is SGDLS and CDR2 is YYNGEE. Deletions cut 1 base from V and 8 bases from J, with 11 bases between. The CDR3 DNA reads TGTGCCAGCAGCGTAACGACAGGCCCTACGCAGTATTTT. This encodes CASSVTTGPTQYF.

The rearrangement links TRBV7-3 to TRBJ2-5; D might be TRBD1 (6 bases). Trimming removed 3 bases at V and 7 bases at J, with 12 bases between. Germline assignment: CDR1 SGHTA and CDR2 FQGTGA. CDR3 size: 13 residues. CDR3 in DNA: TGTGCCAGCAGCTTGAGGGGGATGGGGACCCAGTACTTC. Amino acid sequence: CASSLRGMGTQYF.